This TCR beta chain was obtained from a study of regulatory T cells in long-lasting Graves disease. Per germline, CDR1 SGHTA and CDR2 FQGNSA. Trimming left V 5 bases short and J 10 bases short, with 18 bases between. The CDR3 runs to 14 residues. The authors built TCR beta libraries using iRepertoire HTBI primers and Arm-PCR of CDR3 regions. TCRdb itself ran the multiplex PCR reads through MiXCR, one entry per CDR3 protein. The sample carries 500,000 to 700,000 distinct CDR3 sequences, roughly 15% recorded once. Indicated time point: newly diagnosed GD, antithyroid drugs for less than 3 months. RNA isolated from PBMCs was used to make the TCR library. These same data were also listed under a study on T cells in Graves' hyperthyroidism and ophthalmopathy.

The chain links TRBV7-2 to TRBJ2-1; D is possibly TRBD1 (5 bases). This sample comprised peripheral blood mononuclear cells (PBMCs), obtained at new diagnosis, from a patient treated with antithyroid drugs. The receptor's source is a woman aged 30 to 39 with Graves disease. The CDR3 loop is CASSPRQSSYEQFF. In nucleotides, the CDR3 is TGTGCCAGCAGCCCTAGACAGAGCTCCTACGAGCAGTTCTTC. The entire variable domain, with the rest obtained from reference TRBV7-2 and TRBJ2-1, is as follows: GAGVSQSPSNKVTEKGKDVELRCDPISGHTALYWYRQSLGQGLEFLIYFQGNSAPDKSGLPSDRFSAERTGGSVSTLTIQRTQQEDSAVYLCASSPRQSSYEQFFGPGTRLTVL.